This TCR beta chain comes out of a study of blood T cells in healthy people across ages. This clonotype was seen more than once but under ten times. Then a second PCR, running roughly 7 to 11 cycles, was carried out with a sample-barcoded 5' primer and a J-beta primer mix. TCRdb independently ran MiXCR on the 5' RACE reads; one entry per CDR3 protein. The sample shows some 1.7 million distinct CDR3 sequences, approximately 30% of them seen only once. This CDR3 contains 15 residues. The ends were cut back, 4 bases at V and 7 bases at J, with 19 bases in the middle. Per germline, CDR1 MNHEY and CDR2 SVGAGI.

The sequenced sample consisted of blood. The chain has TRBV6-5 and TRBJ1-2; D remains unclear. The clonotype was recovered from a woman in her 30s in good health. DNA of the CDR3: TGTGCCAGCAGTTGGAGTGGGAGGGAAGGTCGTGGCTACACCTTC. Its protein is CASSWSGREGRGYTF.